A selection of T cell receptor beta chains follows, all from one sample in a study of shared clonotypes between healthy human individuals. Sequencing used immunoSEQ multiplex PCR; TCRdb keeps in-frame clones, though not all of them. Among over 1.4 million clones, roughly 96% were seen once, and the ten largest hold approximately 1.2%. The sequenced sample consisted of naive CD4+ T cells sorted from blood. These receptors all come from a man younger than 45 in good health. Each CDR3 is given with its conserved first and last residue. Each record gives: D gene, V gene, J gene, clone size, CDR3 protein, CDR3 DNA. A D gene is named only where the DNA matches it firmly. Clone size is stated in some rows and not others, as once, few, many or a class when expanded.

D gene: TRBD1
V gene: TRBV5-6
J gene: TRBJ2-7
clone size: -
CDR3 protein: CASSLAGGSYEQYF
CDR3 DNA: TGTGCCAGCAGCTTGGCAGGGGGCAGCTACGAGCAGTACTTC

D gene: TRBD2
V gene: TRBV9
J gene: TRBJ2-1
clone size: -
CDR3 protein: CASSGSGRAFDEQFF
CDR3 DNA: TGTGCCAGCAGCGGTAGCGGGAGGGCCTTCGATGAGCAGTTCTTC

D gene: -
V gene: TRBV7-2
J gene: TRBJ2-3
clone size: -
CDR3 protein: CASSLGTDTQYF
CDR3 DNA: TGTGCCAGCAGCTTGGGGACAGATACGCAGTATTTT

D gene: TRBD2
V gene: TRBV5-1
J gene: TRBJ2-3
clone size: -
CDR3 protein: CASSPGTSGSDTQYF
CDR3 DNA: TGCGCCAGCAGCCCTGGGACTAGCGGGAGTGATACGCAGTATTTT

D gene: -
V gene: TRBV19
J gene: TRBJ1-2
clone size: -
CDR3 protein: CASSIDKRYGYTF
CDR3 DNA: TGTGCCAGTAGTATCGACAAGCGCTATGGCTACACCTTC

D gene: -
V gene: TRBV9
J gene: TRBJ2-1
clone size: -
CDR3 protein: CASSPHHNEQFF
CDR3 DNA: TGTGCCAGCAGCCCTCACCACAATGAGCAGTTCTTC

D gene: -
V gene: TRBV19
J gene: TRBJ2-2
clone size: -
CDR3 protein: CASSILPVSTGELFF
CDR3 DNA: TGTGCCAGTAGTATCCTCCCTGTCTCGACCGGGGAGCTGTTTTTT

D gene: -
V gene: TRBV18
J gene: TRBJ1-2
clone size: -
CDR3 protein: CASSSARDLGNYGYTF
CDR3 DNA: TGTGCCAGCTCATCAGCCCGGGACCTGGGGAACTATGGCTACACCTTC

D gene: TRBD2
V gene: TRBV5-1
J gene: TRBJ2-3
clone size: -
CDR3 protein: CASSPTSPSTDTQYF
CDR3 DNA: TGCGCCAGCAGTCCGACTAGCCCTAGCACAGATACGCAGTATTTT

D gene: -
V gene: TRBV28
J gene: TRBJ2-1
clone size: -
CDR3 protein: CASKTGTHYNEQFF
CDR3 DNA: TGTGCCAGCAAGACCGGGACGCACTACAATGAGCAGTTCTTC

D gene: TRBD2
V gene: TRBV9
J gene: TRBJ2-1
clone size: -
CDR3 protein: CASSVWGGEQFF
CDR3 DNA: TGTGCCAGCAGCGTATGGGGAGGGGAGCAGTTCTTC

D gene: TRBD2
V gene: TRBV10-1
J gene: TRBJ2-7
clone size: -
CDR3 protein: CASSESSGRAEQYF
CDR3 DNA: TGCGCCAGCAGTGAGTCTAGCGGGAGGGCCGAGCAGTACTTC

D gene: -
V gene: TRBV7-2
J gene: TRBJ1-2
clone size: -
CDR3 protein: CASSLPGLSGYTF
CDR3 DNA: TGTGCCAGCAGCCTACCGGGGCTTAGCGGCTACACCTTC

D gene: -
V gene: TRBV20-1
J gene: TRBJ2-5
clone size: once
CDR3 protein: CSAQQETQYF
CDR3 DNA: TGCAGTGCTCAACAAGAGACCCAGTACTTC

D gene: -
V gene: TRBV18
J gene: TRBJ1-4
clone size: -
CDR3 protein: CASSPPPGLGEKLFF
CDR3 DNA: TGTGCCAGCTCACCCCCCCCGGGGTTGGGTGAAAAACTGTTTTTT

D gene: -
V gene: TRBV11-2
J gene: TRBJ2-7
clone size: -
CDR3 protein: CASSPLISYEQYF
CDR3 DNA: TGTGCCAGCAGCCCCTTAATTTCCTACGAGCAGTACTTC

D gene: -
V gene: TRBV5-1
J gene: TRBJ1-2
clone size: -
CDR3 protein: CASSLGAGGTNYGYTF
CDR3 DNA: TGCGCCAGCAGCTTGGGAGCGGGGGGAACCAACTATGGCTACACCTTC

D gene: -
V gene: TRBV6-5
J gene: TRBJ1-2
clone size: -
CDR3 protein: CASSSNVGGEYGYTF
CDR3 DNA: TGTGCCAGCAGTTCCAACGTGGGGGGGGAATATGGCTACACCTTC

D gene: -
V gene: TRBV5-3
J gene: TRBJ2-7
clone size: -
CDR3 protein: CASSLNSGEQYF
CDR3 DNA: TGTGCCAGCAGCTTGAACAGCGGCGAGCAGTACTTC

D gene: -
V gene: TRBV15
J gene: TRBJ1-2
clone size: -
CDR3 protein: CATSSQVGVGGYTF
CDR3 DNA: TGTGCCACCAGCAGCCAAGTTGGGGTTGGTGGCTACACCTTC

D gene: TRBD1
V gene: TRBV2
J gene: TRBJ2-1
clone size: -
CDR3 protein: CASSDRQGSYNEQFF
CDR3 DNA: TGTGCCAGCAGTGACAGACAGGGGAGCTACAATGAGCAGTTCTTC

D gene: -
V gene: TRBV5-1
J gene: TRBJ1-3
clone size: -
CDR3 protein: CASKRTDGLNTIYF
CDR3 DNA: TGCGCCAGCAAACGGACAGACGGCCTAAACACCATATATTTT

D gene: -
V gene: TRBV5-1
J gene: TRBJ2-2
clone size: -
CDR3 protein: CASSELNTGELFF
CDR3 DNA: TGCGCCAGCAGCGAGCTTAACACCGGGGAGCTGTTTTTT

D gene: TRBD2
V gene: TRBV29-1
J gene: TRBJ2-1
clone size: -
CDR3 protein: CSVDLLAGAYNEQFF
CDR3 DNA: TGCAGCGTTGACTTGCTAGCGGGAGCCTACAATGAGCAGTTCTTC

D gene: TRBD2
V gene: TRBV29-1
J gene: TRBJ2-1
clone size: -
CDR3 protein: CSVATSGVHNEQFF
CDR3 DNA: TGCAGCGTTGCGACTAGCGGTGTCCACAATGAGCAGTTCTTC

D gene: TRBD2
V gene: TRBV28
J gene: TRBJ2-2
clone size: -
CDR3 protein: CASSLWGGLAGVFVSPGELFF
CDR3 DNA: TGTGCCAGCAGTTTATGGGGGGGACTAGCGGGAGTATTTGTATCGCCCGGGGAGCTGTTTTTT

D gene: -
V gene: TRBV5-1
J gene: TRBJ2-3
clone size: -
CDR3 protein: CASSPGGEYPDTQYF
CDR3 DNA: TGCGCCAGCAGCCCTGGGGGAGAGTACCCAGATACGCAGTATTTT

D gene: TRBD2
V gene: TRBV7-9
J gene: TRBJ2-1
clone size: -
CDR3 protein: CARSLGLAGGYNEQFF
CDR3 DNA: TGTGCCCGCAGCTTAGGGTTAGCGGGAGGGTACAATGAGCAGTTCTTC

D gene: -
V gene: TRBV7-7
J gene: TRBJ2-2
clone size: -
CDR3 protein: CASSLEGPGELFF
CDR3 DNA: TGTGCCAGCAGCTTAGAAGGACCCGGGGAGCTGTTTTTT

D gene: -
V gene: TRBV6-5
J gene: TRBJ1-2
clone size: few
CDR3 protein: CASSRTVNYGYTF
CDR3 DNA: TGTGCCAGCAGTAGGACAGTTAACTATGGCTACACCTTC

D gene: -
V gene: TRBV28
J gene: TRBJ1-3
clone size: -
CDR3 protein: CASSPGVYTIYF
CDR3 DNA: TGTGCCAGCAGTCCCGGTGTGTACACCATATATTTT